These 24 T cell receptor beta chains share one sample of origin, sequenced in a study of T cells after yellow fever vaccination. TCRdb re-derived calls from the 5' RACE reads in MiXCR, one entry per CDR3 protein. The sample consists of roughly 350,000 distinct CDR3 sequences, over 4% of them appearing once. This material consisted of PBMCs, taken 5 days after the yellow fever booster vaccination. The receptors shown here come from a young man who received the YFV17D yellow fever vaccine.

This clonotype has more than one count but fewer than ten. The rearrangement links TRBV9 to TRBJ2-5, with D possibly matching TRBD2 (5 bases). The CDR3 is 15 amino acids. Trimming took 4 bases from V and 3 from J, leaving 16 bases between them. Germline assignment: CDR1 SGDLS and CDR2 YYNGEE. The CDR3 nucleotides read TGTGCCAGCAGCCTAACCCCGCAGGAGGAAGAGACCCAGTACTTC. Amino acid sequence: CASSLTPQEEETQYF.

The rearrangement links TRBV7-2 to TRBJ1-5; no clear D gene. Trimming removed 4 bases from V and 5 bases from J, with 18 bases in between. The CDR3 length is 16 residues. The germline gives CDR1 SGHTA, CDR2 FQGNSA. The CDR3 loop reads CASSSTPGVRDQPQHF. CDR3 in DNA: TGTGCCAGCAGCTCCACCCCCGGGGTAAGGGATCAGCCCCAGCATTTT.

This clonotype was detected ten times or more. The chain recombines TRBV2 with TRBJ2-3; D unresolved. This CDR3 is 16 amino acids long. V was pared by 0 bases and J by 0 bases, with 10 bases between. Germline lookup yields CDR1 SNHLY and CDR2 FYNNEI. For the CDR3, the DNA is TGTGCCAGCAGTGAAGCGCCCTCAACTAGCACAGATACGCAGTATTTT. Its translation is CASSEAPSTSTDTQYF.

This sequence joins TRBV19 and TRBJ1-1, with D hard to call. The V gene's germline CDR1 is LNHDA and CDR2 SQIVND (reference sequence). V was clipped by 5 bases and J by 1 base, with 11 bases between them. The CDR3 sequence is 14 residues long. The CDR3 sequence: CASSSRITNTEAFF. The CDR3 bases are TGTGCCAGTAGTTCGAGGATTACGAACACTGAAGCTTTCTTT.

This clonotype was recorded a few times. The V gene is TRBV4-3, the J gene TRBJ1-2; possibly TRBD1 for D (5 bases). This CDR3 contains 13 residues. CDR1 LGHNA and CDR2 YSLEER come from the germline V gene. With 3 bases removed from V and 8 bases from J, the gap between germline ends came to 13 bases. The CDR3 loop reads CASSQTPGRGYTF. CDR3 coding DNA: TGCGCCAGCAGCCAGACACCGGGACGCGGCTACACCTTC.

This clonotype turned up a few times. The chain is built from TRBV20-1 and TRBJ2-3; 8 bases are shared with TRBD2. Unmatched junction bases numbered 21, after V lost 6 bases and J lost 1 base. The CDR3 is made up of 19 amino acids. Germline CDR1 DFQATT, CDR2 SNEGSKA (reference sequence). In nucleotides, the CDR3 is TGCAGTGCCCGCACGCGGGGGGCAAACGACTTAATAGGCACAGATACGCAGTATTTT. Amino acids: CSARTRGANDLIGTDTQYF.

In this sample, this clonotype turned up many times. V usage is TRBV3-1 and J usage is TRBJ2-4; 7 positions agree with TRBD2. Germline V gives CDR1 LGHDT, CDR2 YNNKEL (reference sequence). CDR3 length equals 13 residues. Germline trimming cut 4 bases from V and 6 bases from J; bases unmatched to any gene: 3. The DNA of the CDR3 is TGTGCCAGCAGCCCCGGGGGGACAAACATTCAGTACTTC. Translating gives CASSPGGTNIQYF.

This clonotype showed up many times. The chain has TRBV3-1 and TRBJ1-6; 11 bases are a match to TRBD1. V was pared by 3 bases and J by 6 bases, with 4 bases of the junction left unmatched. The CDR3 extends over 16 amino acids. Germline lookup yields CDR1 LGHDT and CDR2 YNNKEL (reference sequence). The CDR3 region is CASSQLGTGGNSPLHF. CDR3 DNA: TGTGCCAGCAGCCAGCTTGGGACAGGGGGTAATTCACCCCTCCACTTT.

This chain uses TRBV5-4 with TRBJ2-3; a possible D gene is TRBD2 (7 bases). CDR3 length: 15 amino acids. Per the germline V gene, CDR1 is SGHNT and CDR2 is YYREEE (reference sequence). V dropped 4 bases and J dropped 4 bases, with 16 bases sitting between them. CDR3 protein: CASSPGGQSPDTQYF. The DNA for the CDR3 is TGTGCCAGCAGCCCCGGGGGGCAATCTCCAGATACGCAGTATTTT.

This clonotype occurred a few times. In DNA form, the CDR3 reads TGTGCCAGCAGCTTACAGGGGCGGGGAGAGACCCAGTACTTC. Encoded protein: CASSLQGRGETQYF. The gene calls are TRBV7-2 and TRBJ2-5; D may correspond to TRBD1 or TRBD2 (6 bases each). Germline-derived CDR1 and CDR2 are SGHTA and FQGNSA. The CDR3 extends over 14 amino acids. V was trimmed by 2 bases and J by 4 bases, leaving 11 bases between them.

The chain links TRBV6-6 to TRBJ2-7; TRBD1 agrees at 11 bases. Trimming removed 6 bases from V and 3 bases from J; junction bases left unmatched: 4. The V gene's germline CDR1 is MNHNY and CDR2 SVGAGI (reference sequence). There are 14 residues in the CDR3. This chain's CDR3 is CASRGTGGDYEQYV. The DNA for the CDR3 is TGTGCCAGCAGGGGGACAGGGGGGGACTACGAGCAGTACGTC.

The chain joins TRBV29-1 to TRBJ2-5; a possible D gene is TRBD2 (6 bases). CDR3 length: 13 residues. Germline CDR1 is SQVTM and CDR2 is ANQGSEA. Trimming took 7 bases from V and 3 from J, leaving 15 bases between them. The CDR3 DNA sequence: TGCAGCGCCCATGGGTCGGGGGAAGAGACCCAGTACTTC. It encodes CSAHGSGEETQYF.

The chain carries TRBV11-2 and TRBJ2-7; tentatively, D is TRBD1 (5 bases). Trimming removed 5 bases from V and 2 bases from J, with 10 bases in between. This CDR3 contains 13 residues. Per the germline V gene, CDR1 is SGHAT and CDR2 is FQNNGV. The CDR3 reads CASSTQATYEQYF. CDR3 coding DNA: TGTGCCAGCAGCACACAGGCGACCTACGAGCAGTACTTC. Drawing the rest from reference TRBV11-2 and TRBJ2-7, the complete variable domain is EAGVAQSPRYKIIEKRQSVAFWCNPISGHATLYWYQQILGQGPKLLIQFQNNGVVDDSQLPKDRFSAERLKGVDSTLKIQPAKLEDSAVYLCASSTQATYEQYFGPGTRLTVT.

The J gene is TRBJ2-7, the V gene TRBV7-2, with D tentatively TRBD1 (6 bases). The germline gives CDR1 SGHTA, CDR2 FQGNSA. The germline V and J ends were trimmed by 6 bases and 0 bases, with 12 bases remaining between them. This CDR3 spans 14 amino acids. The CDR3 reads CASRGHPSSYEQYF. The CDR3 bases are TGTGCCAGCAGGGGACATCCAAGCTCCTACGAGCAGTACTTC. Combining the CDR3 with reference TRBV7-2 and TRBJ2-7 gives the whole variable domain GAGVSQSPSNKVTEKGKDVELRCDPISGHTALYWYRQSLGQGLEFLIYFQGNSAPDKSGLPSDRFSAERTGGSVSTLTIQRTQQEDSAVYLCASRGHPSSYEQYFGPGTRLTVT.

V gene TRBV5-5 combines with J gene TRBJ2-7; D is uncertain. From germline, CDR1 is SGHKS and CDR2 YYEKEE (reference sequence). This CDR3 has 11 amino acids. Trimming took off 0 bases at V and 8 bases at J, with 6 bases between the two ends. This chain's CDR3 is CASSLDGQQYV. The CDR3 DNA follows: TGTGCCAGCAGCTTGGATGGGCAGCAGTACGTC.

This clonotype was seen only a few times. The chain couples TRBV12-3 or TRBV12-4 to TRBJ1-6, with no clear D. There are 13 residues in the CDR3. Trimming pared 3 bases from V and 10 bases from J, leaving 10 bases between. CDR3 in DNA: TGTGCCAGCAGTTTTTTGACCTACTCACCCCTCCACTTT. Protein: CASSFLTYSPLHF.

This chain uses TRBV5-1 with TRBJ1-5, with D tentatively TRBD1 (5 bases). V lost 0 bases and J 6 bases, leaving 13 bases between the germline ends. This CDR3 is built from 15 residues. Per the germline V gene, CDR1 is SGHRS and CDR2 is YFSETQ. The CDR3 sequence: CASSLAGGVGQPQHF. Written as DNA, the CDR3 is TGCGCCAGCAGCTTGGCCGGGGGGGTCGGTCAGCCCCAGCATTTT.

This clonotype was counted a few times. This rearrangement joins TRBV5-1 to TRBJ2-5; no clear D. Looked up from germline, CDR1 is SGHRS and CDR2 is YFSETQ. With 0 bases removed from V and 5 bases from J, the gap between germline ends came to 11 bases. The CDR3 loop spans 14 amino acids. In DNA form, the CDR3 reads TGCGCCAGCAGCTTGGGTATGGGGTCCGAGACCCAGTACTTC. Translated: CASSLGMGSETQYF.

This chain links TRBV4-3 with TRBJ1-5; 8 bases map to TRBD1. The germline V gene encodes CDR1 LGHNA and CDR2 YSLEER. Germline trimming cut 0 bases from V and 0 bases from J; bases unmatched to any gene: 4. The CDR3 loop spans 17 amino acids. Here the CDR3 DNA reads TGCGCCAGCAGCCAAGAGGCGACAGGGGCTAGCAATCAGCCCCAGCATTTT. It codes for CASSQEATGASNQPQHF.

This clonotype was counted a few times. The chain recombines TRBV7-9 with TRBJ2-5; no firm D call. The germline gives CDR1 SEHNR, CDR2 FQNEAQ (reference sequence). This CDR3 comprises 13 residues. Trimming removed 1 base at V and 5 bases at J, with 8 bases between. The CDR3 protein is CASSLESTETQYF. CDR3 sequence (DNA): TGTGCCAGCAGCTTAGAGTCAACGGAGACCCAGTACTTC.

This clonotype was seen repeatedly, ten times or more. The chain joins TRBV15 to TRBJ2-3; D is undetermined. The CDR3 loop spans 16 amino acids. The V gene lost 0 bases and the J gene lost 6 bases, with 16 bases spanning the gap. CDR1 and CDR2 from the germline V gene are LNHNV and YYDKDF (reference sequence). This chain's CDR3 is CATSRDRGYSVDTQYF. Here the CDR3 DNA reads TGTGCCACCAGCAGAGATCGAGGTTATAGTGTGGATACGCAGTATTTT.

This clonotype was found a few times. This chain links TRBV10-3 with TRBJ2-3, with TRBD1 identical over 7 bases. This CDR3 has 16 residues. Germline V gene lookup returns CDR1 ENHRY and CDR2 SYGVKD. V lost 5 bases and J lost 4; bases outside the gene matches: 12. CDR3 in amino acids: CAISIRGGEFADTQYF. The CDR3 nucleotides read TGTGCCATCAGTATCCGAGGGGGCGAGTTCGCAGATACGCAGTATTTT.

The chain recombines TRBV12-3 or TRBV12-4 with TRBJ2-1; D is ambiguous. The CDR3 extends over 13 amino acids. Trimming removed 3 bases from V and 9 bases from J, with 12 bases in between. Written as DNA, the CDR3 is TGTGCCAGCAGTTTGGAACTATTGGGTGAGCAGTTCTTC. It encodes CASSLELLGEQFF.

The chain is built from TRBV2 and TRBJ1-4; unclear D gene. The CDR3 extends over 13 amino acids. With 3 bases removed from V and 5 bases from J, the gap between germline ends came to 7 bases. Germline values: CDR1 SNHLY, CDR2 FYNNEI. The DNA of the CDR3 is TGTGCCAGCAGTGACAGAGAAAATGAAAAACTGTTTTTT. This translates into CASSDRENEKLFF.